Shown below are 14 T cell receptor beta chains from a single sample sequenced in a study of cytomegalovirus exposure and HLA in healthy donors (dated by TCRdb to between 2016 and 2019). The method behind the library was the immunoSEQ multiplex PCR assay. A mixture of 60 forward primers for TCR Vbeta segments and 13 reverse primers for TCR Jbeta segments was used in the multiplex PCR. The immuneACCESS repertoire file appears here via TCRdb, limited to in-frame rearrangements. These files lack a portion of the clones; in checked studies, under half of the deficit traces to unresolved V genes, and the cause of the others is not known. The sample has over 140,000 clones on record, around 84% of them singletons. 2.4% of the sample rests with the top ten. Sequencing was done on a sample of PBMCs. These receptors were taken from a man aged 50 or older in good health and CMV-seronegative.

V is TRBV10-3 and J is TRBJ2-1, with 16 nucleotides matching TRBD2. Losses at the gene ends were 6 bases for V and 7 bases for J; bases not matched to a gene: 6. This CDR3 spans 16 amino acids. CDR1 is ENHRY, CDR2 SYGVKD, per germline. The CDR3 region is CAIRPGLAGGRNEQFF. CDR3 coding DNA: TGTGCCATCAGGCCGGGACTAGCGGGGGGGAGGAATGAGCAGTTCTTC.

The gene calls are TRBV9 and TRBJ1-2; the match to TRBD1 covers 10 bases. CDR1 and CDR2 (germline): SGDLS, YYNGEE. V gave up 6 bases and J gave up 8 bases; unmatched junction bases: 7. The CDR3 length is 13 residues. This CDR3 reads CASTDRGHGGYTF. For the CDR3, the DNA is TGTGCCAGCACCGACAGGGGGCATGGGGGCTACACCTTC. The full variable domain, with the rest looked up from reference TRBV9 and TRBJ1-2, is DSGVTQTPKHLITATGQRVTLRCSPRSGDLSVYWYQQSLDQGLQFLIQYYNGEERAKGNILERFSAQQFPDLHSELNLSSLELGDSALYFCASTDRGHGGYTFGSGTRLTVV.

As to this clone: One end of the junction varies from germline; a read error may be responsible. This sample includes further DNA sequences coding for the same CDR3. The rearrangement joins TRBV5-4 to TRBJ1-1, with 10 bases identical to TRBD1. Looked up from germline, CDR1 is SGHNT and CDR2 is YYREEE (reference sequence). The CDR3 sequence is 15 residues long. The CDR3 region is CASSGTGQGSTEAFF. The CDR3 DNA reads TGTGCCAGCAGCGGGACGGGACAGGGGTCCACTGAAGCCTTCTTT.

This clone was picked up one time. The chain uses TRBV7-3 and TRBJ2-1; 13 bases map to TRBD2. The CDR3 sequence is 16 residues long. CDR1 and CDR2 (germline): SGHTA, FQGTGA. Germline trimming cut 5 bases from V and 4 bases from J; bases unmatched to any gene: 5. The CDR3 region has the DNA TGTGCCAGCAGCCCGACTAGCGGGGGGTTTTACAATGAGCAGTTCTTC. It codes for CASSPTSGGFYNEQFF.

The chain carries TRBV6-1 and TRBJ2-1, with a weak D call TRBD1 (5 bases). The V end was cut by 4 bases, the J end by 3 bases, with 10 bases between. This CDR3 comprises 14 residues. The germline CDR1 and CDR2 sequences are MNHNS and SASEGT. The CDR3 DNA sequence: TGTGCCAGCAGTGTTAACAGGCGCTACAATGAGCAGTTCTTC. Encoded protein: CASSVNRRYNEQFF.

J is TRBJ1-3 and V is TRBV28; a possible D gene is TRBD1 (5 bases). Germline CDR1 MDHEN, CDR2 SYDVKM. Trimming pared 1 base from V and 4 bases from J, leaving 11 bases between. The CDR3 runs 15 residues. The CDR3 nucleotides read TGTGCCAGCAGTTTATCTCAGGGTTCAGGAAACACCATATATTTT. Its protein is CASSLSQGSGNTIYF.

The rearrangement joins TRBV2 to TRBJ1-5, with 9 nucleotides matching TRBD1. This CDR3 region has 15 residues. The germline V gene encodes CDR1 SNHLY and CDR2 FYNNEI. J was trimmed by 0 bases and V by 6 bases; bases with no gene match: 3. CDR3 protein: CASSGDRASNQPQHF. Here the CDR3 DNA reads TGTGCCAGCAGCGGGGACAGGGCTAGCAATCAGCCCCAGCATTTT.

This clone was seen once. DNA of the CDR3: TGTGCCAGCTTTACAGGGATTTTACAGACCCAGTACTTC. Residues: CASFTGILQTQYF. The V and J genes are TRBV6-1 and TRBJ2-5; TRBD1 might be the D (6 bases). Trimming removed 8 bases at V and 6 bases at J, with 16 bases between. This CDR3 spans 13 amino acids. The V gene's germline CDR1 is MNHNS and CDR2 SASEGT.

This chain uses TRBV7-3 with TRBJ1-1; D unresolved. From germline, CDR1 is SGHTA and CDR2 FQGTGA. Trimming pared 1 base from V and 1 base from J, leaving 7 bases between. This CDR3 comprises 14 residues. CDR3 in amino acids: CASSLSQANTEAFF. The DNA for the CDR3 is TGTGCCAGCAGCTTAAGTCAGGCGAACACTGAAGCTTTCTTT.

The rearrangement uses TRBV5-1 and TRBJ1-6; D possibly corresponds to TRBD1 (5 bases). The V gene lost 4 bases and the J gene lost 8 bases, with 16 bases spanning the gap. The CDR3 contains 15 residues. Germline V gene lookup returns CDR1 SGHRS and CDR2 YFSETQ. CDR3 sequence (DNA): TGCGCCAGCAGCCCGTTCGGGGGAAGGGATTCACCCCTCCACTTT. Its translation is CASSPFGGRDSPLHF.

V is TRBV7-3 and J is TRBJ2-1; the D gene is possibly TRBD2 (6 bases). Trimming removed 5 bases from V and 6 bases from J, with 20 bases in between. Germline values: CDR1 SGHTA, CDR2 FQGTGA. CDR3 length: 16 residues. The CDR3 protein is CASSLGGGIFGNEQFF. In DNA, the CDR3 is TGTGCCAGCAGCCTAGGTGGCGGGATCTTTGGCAATGAGCAGTTCTTC.

The V and J genes are TRBV29-1 and TRBJ1-1; 7 positions match TRBD1. Germline lookup yields CDR1 SQVTM and CDR2 ANQGSEA. This CDR3 has 14 residues. J gave up 4 bases and V 6 bases, and 11 bases lay outside the gene matches. The CDR3 loop is CSVERQGSGTEAFF. The CDR3 DNA is TGCAGCGTGGAACGACAGGGTTCGGGCACTGAAGCTTTCTTT.

This chain joins TRBV5-1 and TRBJ2-5, with 10 bases matching TRBD1. CDR1 is SGHRS and CDR2 is YFSETQ in the germline V gene. CDR3 length: 15 amino acids. The J segment lost 6 bases and the V segment lost 0 bases, leaving 5 bases of the junction unmatched. The CDR3 protein is CASSLDGTGEKTQYF. The CDR3 DNA reads as TGCGCCAGCAGCTTGGATGGGACAGGGGAGAAGACCCAGTACTTC.

This clone appeared a few times. The chain links TRBV21-1 to TRBJ2-7; the table's TRBD1 call for D was not verified on the DNA. TRBV21-1 has pseudogene status. This CDR3 has 11 residues. The CDR3 nucleotides are TGTGCCAGCAGCAGCTCAGGGGAGCAGTACTTC. Encoded protein: CASSSSGEQYF.